The 21 T cell receptor beta chains in this list originate from one sample, sequenced in a study of read filtering for tumor transcriptome and immune sequencing. Molecular barcoded adaptors covering alpha/delta and beta/gamma chains were used on about 0.4 ug RNA. TCRdb independently ran MiXCR on the reads; one entry per CDR3 protein. The data contain around 41,000 distinct CDR3 sequences, 11% to 15% of them seen just once; the ten biggest clones take up around 19%. Sequenced sample: a population of CD138-negative cells sorted from bone marrow. These receptor sequences come from a donor aged 40 or older with multiple myeloma.

Comment on this clonotype: A clone one base away is much larger, so this may be a read error. The chain joins TRBV15 to TRBJ1-2; D possibly corresponds to TRBD1 (6 bases). The germline CDR1 and CDR2 sequences are LNHNV and YYDKDF (reference sequence). The CDR3 sequence is 15 residues long. The CDR3, as DNA: TGTGCCGCCAGCAGAGATAGTCAGGGGTCCTATGGCTACACCTTC. Translated, it gives CAASRDSQGSYGYTF. Filled out from reference TRBV15 and TRBJ1-2, the complete variable domain reads DAMVIQNPRYQVTQFGKPVTLSCSQTLNHNVMYWYQQKSSQAPKLLFHYYDKDFNNEADTPDNFQSRRPNTSFCFLDIRSPGLGDTAMYLCAASRDSQGSYGYTFGSGTRLTVV.

This clonotype was seen many times. This chain uses TRBV20-1 with TRBJ2-3; TRBD2 matches at 7 bases. Germline CDR1 is DFQATT and CDR2 is SNEGSKA (reference sequence). V dropped 6 bases and J dropped 3; count of bases not matched to a gene: 9. The CDR3 runs 14 residues. CDR3 in amino acids: CSASAGLRTDTQYF. The CDR3 DNA follows: TGCAGTGCCTCAGCGGGGCTTAGGACAGATACGCAGTATTTT.

This clonotype was seen repeatedly, ten times or more. V is TRBV4-3 and J is TRBJ2-7, with D tentatively TRBD1 (5 bases). V lost 0 bases and J lost 2, with 11 bases in between. Germline V gives CDR1 LGHNA, CDR2 YSLEER. The CDR3 is made up of 15 amino acids. The CDR3 reads CASSQDRDSTYEQYF. Here the CDR3 DNA reads TGCGCCAGCAGCCAAGATCGTGACAGTACCTACGAGCAGTACTTC.

The sample holds many counts of this clonotype. The rearrangement joins TRBV6-5 to TRBJ1-1; D unclear. V lost 5 bases and J 2 bases, leaving 15 bases between the germline ends. CDR3 length equals 15 residues. CDR1 and CDR2 (germline): MNHEY, SVGAGI. CDR3 residues: CASSDGRPPNTEAFF. The CDR3 nucleotides read TGTGCCAGCAGTGACGGACGCCCACCCAACACTGAAGCTTTCTTT.

This clonotype occurred many times. V gene TRBV11-2 combines with J gene TRBJ2-7, with TRBD1 matching over 10 bases. The CDR3 extends over 14 amino acids. Germline values: CDR1 SGHAT, CDR2 FQNNGV. V was pared by 2 bases and J by 6 bases, with 4 bases of the junction left unmatched. CDR3 sequence: CASSLLWTGGEQYF. The DNA for the CDR3 is TGTGCCAGCAGCTTATTGTGGACAGGGGGCGAGCAGTACTTC.

This clonotype was counted ten times or more. The chain employs TRBV12-3 or TRBV12-4 and TRBJ2-5, with D possibly TRBD1 on 5 matching bases. The CDR3 length is 14 residues. Trimming pared 1 base from V and 4 bases from J, leaving 10 bases between. CDR3 sequence reads: CASSLGGAGETQYF. CDR3 bases: TGTGCCAGCAGTTTAGGGGGCGCAGGAGAGACCCAGTACTTC.

A remark on this clonotype: This may come from a read error, since a much larger clone is one base off. The CDR3 DNA is TGTGCCAGCAGCTTCGGGGGCCCCTACAATGATCAGTTCTTC. As protein: CASSFGGPYNDQFF. The rearrangement links TRBV11-3 to TRBJ2-1; tentatively, D is TRBD1 or TRBD2 (6 bases each). Germline assignment: CDR1 SGHNT and CDR2 YENEEA. This CDR3 spans 14 amino acids.

Points on this clonotype: Since no conserved phenylalanine or tryptophan closes the CDR3, a read error is the likely cause. The limits of the CDR3 on the DNA are not certain, so only TCRdb's listed CDR3 is given. The V and J genes are TRBV20-1 and TRBJ2-1; the D segment call TRBD1 is taken from the table without a DNA check. The germline gives CDR1 DFQATT, CDR2 SNEGSKA (reference sequence). The CDR3 contains 11 residues when both ends are counted. The CDR3 here is CSAGNQGGRFS.

Turning to this clonotype: This may arise from a read error, as a much more abundant clone is one base away. The chain is built from TRBV30 and TRBJ2-3, with TRBD2 matching 9 bases. CDR3 length: 13 residues. Germline V gene sequence: CDR1 GTSNPN, CDR2 SVGIG (reference sequence). The ends lost 4 bases at V and 8 bases at J; junction bases unmatched: 7. The CDR3 DNA reads as TGTGCCTGGACTAGCGGGGAGGCCGTTACGCAGTATTTT. Its translation: CAWTSGEAVTQYF.

This clonotype was seen at least ten times. The chain joins TRBV30 to TRBJ1-2; a weak D match, TRBD1 (5 bases). From germline, CDR1 is GTSNPN and CDR2 SVGIG (reference sequence). This CDR3 has 12 residues. V was trimmed by 3 bases and J by 4 bases, leaving 9 bases between them. The CDR3 sequence is CAWRQVLYGYTF. The CDR3 DNA reads TGTGCCTGGAGACAGGTTCTCTATGGCTACACCTTC.

There are many counts of this clonotype. The V gene is TRBV27, the J gene TRBJ1-5; 7 positions agree with TRBD1. The junction had 1 base not matched to a gene; V was cut back by 4 bases and J by 4 bases. This CDR3 is 13 amino acids long. Germline V gives CDR1 MNHEY, CDR2 SMNVEV (reference sequence). CDR3 coding DNA: TGTGCCAGCAGTTGGGACAGAAATCAGCCCCAGCATTTT. Amino acids: CASSWDRNQPQHF.

Turning to this clonotype: A single base separates this from a much larger clone, so it may be a read error. V gene TRBV6-2 or TRBV6-3 combines with J gene TRBJ2-7; D possibly uses TRBD1 or TRBD2 (5 bases each). Per germline, CDR1 MNHEY and CDR2 SVGEGT. The ends were cut back, 6 bases at V and 4 bases at J, with 13 bases in the middle. This CDR3 comprises 13 residues. For the CDR3, the DNA is TGTGCCAGCAGGACCGGGGCAGCATACGAGCAGTACTTC. Protein: CASRTGAAYEQYF.

This clonotype was seen ten or more times. The chain uses TRBV6-1 and TRBJ1-1; tentative D call: TRBD1 (5 bases). CDR1 is MNHNS and CDR2 is SASEGT in the germline V gene. The V and J ends lost 6 bases and 0 bases respectively, with 11 bases between them. There are 14 residues in the CDR3. CDR3 sequence reads: CASRTGRMNTEAFF. CDR3 nucleotides: TGTGCCAGCAGAACGGGACGGATGAACACTGAAGCTTTCTTT.

The chain is built from TRBV18 and TRBJ1-5; possibly TRBD1 for D (6 bases). In germline, CDR1 is KGHSH, CDR2 LQKENI. The CDR3 extends over 14 amino acids. The V end was cut by 3 bases, the J end by 5 bases, with 11 bases between. CDR3 amino acids: CASSPIRGDQPQHF. CDR3 coding DNA: TGTGCCAGCTCACCCATCAGGGGTGATCAGCCCCAGCATTTT.

This clonotype appeared many times. V and J are TRBV5-1 and TRBJ2-1, with D possibly being TRBD2 (7 bases). Germline CDR1 and CDR2: SGHRS and YFSETQ. Trimming took off 5 bases at V and 2 bases at J, with 14 bases between the two ends. The CDR3 is 15 residues long. CDR3 in amino acids: CASRKGGEAYNEQFF. In DNA, the CDR3 is TGCGCCAGCAGAAAAGGGGGGGAGGCCTACAATGAGCAGTTCTTC.

The sample holds many counts of this clonotype. The DNA for the CDR3 is TGTGCCAGCAGAACCCCGGGACCTACCTACGAGCAGTACTTC. It yields the protein CASRTPGPTYEQYF. The chain uses TRBV28 and TRBJ2-7; D might be TRBD1 or TRBD2, each matching 5 bases. Trimming removed 6 bases from V and 2 bases from J, with 14 bases in between. Per the germline V gene, CDR1 is MDHEN and CDR2 is SYDVKM. The CDR3 spans 14 residues.

Turning to this clonotype: One end of the junction fails to match germline, which may point to a read error. The chain's CDR3 is CASSPSGLTYSYEQYF. The CDR3 coding sequence is TGTGCCAGCAGCCCTAGCGGGTTGACCTACTCCTACGAGCAGTACTTC. This chain joins TRBV5-1 and TRBJ2-7; 8 nucleotides agree with TRBD2. This CDR3 comprises 16 residues. Germline CDR1 reads SGHRS; CDR2 reads YFSETQ.

CDR3 DNA: TGCAGTGCTAGGTTGGTCGGATCCTCCTACGAGCAGTACTTC. It codes for CSARLVGSSYEQYF. The rearrangement links TRBV20-1 to TRBJ2-7; unclear D gene. V dropped 3 bases and J dropped 0 bases, with 12 bases sitting between them. The CDR3 runs to 14 residues. CDR1 and CDR2 (germline): DFQATT, SNEGSKA (reference sequence).

This clonotype was detected ten times or more. The rearrangement links TRBV29-1 to TRBJ2-7; a possible D gene is TRBD1 (6 bases). The CDR3 is 12 amino acids. The germline gives CDR1 SQVTM, CDR2 ANQGSEA. V gave up 2 bases and J gave up 1 base, with 6 bases separating them. CDR3 sequence: CSVETGSYEQYF. The CDR3 region has the DNA TGCAGCGTTGAAACAGGGTCCTACGAGCAGTACTTC.

CDR3 residues: CSAAAGGGGGETQYF. The CDR3 nucleotides are TGCAGTGCTGCCGCCGGCGGGGGAGGTGGAGAGACCCAGTACTTC. The chain carries TRBV20-1 and TRBJ2-5, with 7 bases matching TRBD2. The J segment lost 4 bases and the V segment lost 5 bases, leaving 13 bases of the junction unmatched. The length of the CDR3 is 15 residues. Germline CDR1 reads DFQATT; CDR2 reads SNEGSKA (reference sequence).

A few counts support this clonotype. The chain links TRBV6-5 to TRBJ1-1, with 7 bases aligning to TRBD1. The V segment lost 5 bases and the J segment 1 base; nucleotides outside the gene matches: 4. There are 14 residues in the CDR3. Germline V lookup: CDR1 MNHEY, CDR2 SVGAGI. CDR3 loop: CASSRTGPNTEAFF. In DNA form, the CDR3 reads TGTGCCAGCAGTCGGACAGGCCCGAACACTGAAGCTTTCTTT.